This T cell receptor (beta chain) was obtained from a study of technical replicates of blood from a handful of donors. The length of the CDR3 is 12 residues. In germline, CDR1 is MNHEY, CDR2 SMNVEV (reference sequence). Trimming pared 2 bases from V and 7 bases from J, leaving 9 bases between. This clone was observed a single time. The data were produced by immunoSEQ multiplex PCR, yet TCRdb's version contains in-frame clones alone and is incomplete. The sample consists of around 79,000 clones, approximately 94% of them appearing once. This sequence was found in a human donor in good health. Sequenced material: T cells isolated from PBMCs. The chain has TRBV27 and TRBJ2-7, with D tentatively TRBD2 (5 bases). CDR3 bases: TGTGCCAGCAGTTTACTAGGCGGGGAGCAGTACTTC. Its translation is CASSLLGGEQYF.